This entry lists 15 T cell receptor beta chains sequenced from one sample in a study of blood T cells in healthy people across ages. Through a sample-barcoded 5' primer and a J-beta primer mix, a second PCR was run for roughly 7 to 12 cycles. MiXCR, run by TCRdb on the 5' RACE reads, gives a single entry per CDR3 protein. The sample has about 720,000 distinct CDR3 sequences; just under 25% are singletons. The same data also went into a second study, on T cells of mothers and their children.

The material sequenced was blood. The receptor set was obtained from a boy aged 5-17 years in good health.

This clonotype was seen a handful of times. The rearrangement joins TRBV21-1 to TRBJ2-1; the D call in the table, TRBD2, was not verified against the DNA. TRBV21-1 is assigned pseudogene status. The CDR3 is made up of 17 amino acids. CDR3 in DNA: TGTGCCAGCAGCCGGGGAAAAGCGGGAGGGCCCTACAATGAGCAGTTCTTC. This translates into CASSRGKAGGPYNEQFF.

The chain is built from TRBV7-9 and TRBJ2-5; D perhaps matches TRBD2 (7 bases). The J call could be wrong; TRBJ2-1 is a better fit for the DNA end. In germline, CDR1 is SEHNR, CDR2 FQNEAQ (reference sequence). The CDR3 is 16 residues long. CDR3 sequence: CASSSAGGRGGDQQFF. The CDR3 DNA follows: TGTGCCAGCAGCTCCGCGGGCGGGAGAGGGGGTGATCAGCAGTTCTTC.

The rearrangement uses TRBV12-3 or TRBV12-4 and TRBJ2-4, with 7 nucleotides matching TRBD2. The CDR3 sequence is 14 residues long. V was pared by 3 bases and J by 7 bases, with 6 bases of the junction left unmatched. As DNA, the CDR3 is TGTGCCAGCAGTTTCGGGGGAGGGCCGAACATTCAGTACTTC. Encoded protein: CASSFGGGPNIQYF.

This clonotype was observed a single time. V and J are TRBV7-9 and TRBJ1-1, with TRBD1 matching 9 bases. Germline lookup yields CDR1 SEHNR and CDR2 FQNEAQ (reference sequence). The junction had 9 bases not matched to a gene; V was cut back by 7 bases and J by 0 bases. The CDR3 covers 16 residues. CDR3 coding DNA: TGTGCCAGCACCGGAGACGGGACAGGGATGAACACTGAAGCTTTCTTT. Protein: CASTGDGTGMNTEAFF.

V gene TRBV7-9 combines with J gene TRBJ2-3, with a weak D call TRBD2 (7 bases). Germline values: CDR1 SEHNR, CDR2 FQNEAQ (reference sequence). Trimming pared 4 bases from V and 2 bases from J, leaving 19 bases between. The CDR3 extends over 17 amino acids. CDR3 sequence (DNA): TGTGCCAGCAGCTGGATCGTCGAGGGGGGGATCACAGATACGCAGTATTTT. This translates into CASSWIVEGGITDTQYF.

This clonotype was observed a handful of times. The CDR3 spells CSAREGTGDTDTQYF. The CDR3 DNA sequence: TGCAGTGCTAGAGAGGGGACAGGGGATACAGATACGCAGTATTTT. The chain is built from TRBV20-1 and TRBJ2-3, with TRBD1 identical over 10 bases. V shed 0 bases, J shed 3 bases, and the junction held 3 bases outside the gene matches. CDR3 length equals 15 residues. Germline CDR1 reads DFQATT; CDR2 reads SNEGSKA (reference sequence).

This clonotype has only a few counts. This chain uses TRBV27 with TRBJ2-2; D uncertain. The CDR3 consists of 12 residues. The germline gives CDR1 MNHEY, CDR2 SMNVEV (reference sequence). The germline V and J ends were trimmed by 3 bases and 7 bases, with 6 bases remaining between them. The CDR3 loop reads CASSFNLGELFF. DNA of the CDR3: TGTGCCAGCAGTTTCAATCTCGGGGAGCTGTTTTTT.

For this clonotype: This may arise from a read error, as a much more abundant clone is one base away. The chain combines TRBV11-2 with TRBJ2-3; D remains unclear. The CDR3 consists of 14 residues. The V gene's germline CDR1 is SGHAT and CDR2 FQNNGV. The CDR3 nucleotides read TGTGCCTGCAGCATAGGGTCACACACAGATACGCAGTATTTT. The encoded protein is CACSIGSHTDTQYF.

This clonotype was seen a handful of times. CDR3: CASSAHPGPDYEQYF. The CDR3 DNA reads as TGTGCCAGCAGCGCTCACCCCGGGCCGGACTACGAGCAGTACTTC. This chain links TRBV9 with TRBJ2-7; unclear D gene. The V gene's germline CDR1 is SGDLS and CDR2 YYNGEE. The V end was cut by 3 bases, the J end by 3 bases, with 16 bases between. The CDR3 has 15 amino acids.

This clonotype was observed a handful of times. The chain couples TRBV4-1 to TRBJ2-5, with 7 bases identical to TRBD2. The J call may be wrong; the DNA end is better matched by TRBJ2-7. The CDR3 totals 14 residues. From germline, CDR1 is MGHRA and CDR2 YSYEKL. CDR3 residues: CASSWTGGPYEQYF. CDR3 DNA: TGCGCCAGCAGCTGGACGGGAGGCCCCTACGAGCAGTACTTC.

This clonotype has a handful of counts. V and J are TRBV7-2 and TRBJ1-5; D is possibly TRBD1 (5 bases). Trimming took 0 bases from V and 2 from J, leaving 11 bases between them. CDR1 SGHTA and CDR2 FQGNSA come from the germline V gene. CDR3 length: 16 residues. The CDR3 DNA reads as TGTGCCAGCAGCTTAGCCGGGACTAGTGGCAATCAGCCCCAGCATTTT. It codes for CASSLAGTSGNQPQHF.

This clonotype was found a few times. The chain uses TRBV7-9 and TRBJ1-5, with D uncertain. The CDR3 has 12 amino acids. Trimming removed 7 bases at V and 3 bases at J, with 7 bases between. CDR1 and CDR2 from the germline V gene are SEHNR and FQNEAQ (reference sequence). Here the CDR3 reads CASTRNNQPQHF. In DNA form, the CDR3 reads TGTGCCAGCACCCGGAACAATCAGCCCCAGCATTTT. Full variable domain (outside the CDR3, taken from reference TRBV7-9 and TRBJ1-5): DTGVSQNPRHKITKRGQNVTFRCDPISEHNRLYWYRQTLGQGPEFLTYFQNEAQLEKSRLLSDRFSAERPKGSFSTLEIQRTEQGDSAMYLCASTRNNQPQHFGDGTRLSIL.

V is TRBV29-1 and J is TRBJ2-1, with TRBD2 matching 7 bases. Germline-derived CDR1 and CDR2 are SQVTM and ANQGSEA. The V gene end was trimmed by 0 bases and the J gene end by 4 bases; junction bases not matched to a gene: 12. The CDR3 totals 17 residues. The CDR3 bases are TGCAGCGTTGAAGACTTTGAGAGGAGCGGGACTTACAATGAGCAGTTCTTC. It is translated as CSVEDFERSGTYNEQFF.

The CDR3 DNA reads as TGTGCCAGCAGCGTGGGTCCAGCGGGAGGTCAGACCCAGTACTTC. It yields the protein CASSVGPAGGQTQYF. V usage is TRBV9 and J usage is TRBJ2-5, with 9 bases lining up with TRBD2. The germline gives CDR1 SGDLS, CDR2 YYNGEE. CDR3 length: 15 residues. The trim removed 2 bases at V and 6 bases at J, leaving 8 bases unmatched.

On this clonotype itself: The junction and the germline gene differ at one end; a read error may be behind it. The genes are TRBV7-9 and TRBJ2-5, with D possibly being TRBD2 (6 bases). The CDR3 is 16 residues long. CDR1 is SEHNR and CDR2 is FQNEAQ in the germline V gene (reference sequence). Here the CDR3 reads CASSFGALSGGETQHF. The CDR3 DNA sequence: TGTGCCAGCAGCTTTGGTGCACTTAGCGGAGGGGAGACCCAGCACTTC.